A single sample is the source of the 20 T cell receptor beta chains below, sequenced in a study of human T cells and chemical hapten exposure. Each CDR3 protein gets one entry after TCRdb re-called the RACE reads with MiXCR. This sample has under 450,000 distinct CDR3 sequences, with more than 4.5% found just once. The time point: patch test 1, 2 weeks after DPC sensitization. Specified treatment: therapeutic diphenylcyclopropenone sensitization with weekly scalp DPC. Sequenced here: whole blood, sampled in connection with sensitization to the hapten diphenylcyclopropenone (DPC). The source is a woman in her 50s with alopecia areata. Some clones in this sample may be carry-over from other donors' samples.

This clonotype occurred a few times. The J gene is TRBJ2-2, the V gene TRBV6-2 or TRBV6-3; D not resolved. V gave up 2 bases and J gave up 7 bases, with 5 bases separating them. This CDR3 is built from 12 residues. Looked up from germline, CDR1 is MNHEY and CDR2 is SVGEGT. The CDR3 sequence: CASSYVVGELFF. The CDR3 coding sequence is TGTGCCAGCAGTTACGTGGTCGGGGAGCTGTTTTTT.

This clonotype was counted at least ten times. The chain is built from TRBV20-1 and TRBJ2-3; D gene uncertain. Germline V gene data show CDR1 as DFQATT and CDR2 as SNEGSKA (reference sequence). Trimming shortened V by 2 bases and J by 5 bases, and 8 bases separated the two germline ends. The CDR3 is 12 amino acids. CDR3 DNA sequence: TGCAGTGCTAGAATCTCGCAAGATACGCAGTATTTT. This encodes CSARISQDTQYF.

This clonotype has a count of ten or more. The rearrangement links TRBV3-1 to TRBJ2-5; 8 bases are shared with TRBD2. The trim removed 4 bases at V and 3 bases at J, leaving 10 bases unmatched. The CDR3 is 16 amino acids. Germline CDR1 LGHDT, CDR2 YNNKEL (reference sequence). CDR3: CASSPRGAGAEETQYF. In DNA, the CDR3 is TGTGCCAGCAGCCCCCGAGGAGCGGGGGCGGAAGAGACCCAGTACTTC.

In this sample, this clonotype turned up many times. This rearrangement joins TRBV24-1 to TRBJ1-5; D is undetermined. This CDR3 comprises 17 residues. V lost 0 bases to trimming and J lost 2 bases, with 13 bases between them. Germline loops: CDR1 KGHDR, CDR2 SFDVKD. The CDR3 DNA is TGTGCCACCAGTGATTTGTGGGGAGCAAAGGGCAATCAGCCCCAGCATTTT. It specifies CATSDLWGAKGNQPQHF.

The CDR3 here is CASSLGDRSYEQYF. CDR3 DNA sequence: TGTGCCAGCAGCTTGGGTGACCGGTCCTACGAGCAGTACTTC. The chain recombines TRBV5-4 with TRBJ2-7; D gene ambiguous. Germline loops: CDR1 SGHNT, CDR2 YYREEE (reference sequence). The CDR3 is made up of 14 amino acids. V was shortened by 0 bases and J by 1 base, with 8 bases between the two germline ends.

At least ten counts were recorded for this clonotype. The chain uses TRBV29-1 and TRBJ2-2; the match to TRBD1 covers 8 bases. The trim removed 3 bases at V and 4 bases at J, leaving 7 bases unmatched. The CDR3 contains 15 residues. Germline V lookup: CDR1 SQVTM, CDR2 ANQGSEA. CDR3: CSVELSGGSTGELFF. CDR3 nucleotide sequence: TGCAGCGTTGAGTTGTCAGGGGGCAGCACCGGGGAGCTGTTTTTT.

There are many counts of this clonotype. The chain uses TRBV20-1 and TRBJ2-7, with D tentatively TRBD2 (6 bases). The CDR3 sequence is 14 residues long. The germline V gene has CDR1 DFQATT and CDR2 SNEGSKA (reference sequence). V lost 3 bases and J 3 bases, leaving 15 bases between the germline ends. The CDR3 protein is CSASSSAKSYEQYF. DNA of the CDR3: TGCAGTGCTAGCTCTAGCGCAAAGAGCTACGAGCAGTACTTC.

The sample holds many counts of this clonotype. The rearrangement uses TRBV6-5 and TRBJ2-1; D unclear. With 0 bases removed from V and 6 bases from J, the gap between germline ends came to 9 bases. There are 14 residues in the CDR3. CDR1 and CDR2 (germline): MNHEY, SVGAGI. CDR3 sequence reads: CASSYSPPRNEQFF. The CDR3 coding sequence is TGTGCCAGCAGTTACTCGCCTCCACGCAATGAGCAGTTCTTC.

This clonotype was picked up many times. The V call is TRBV29-1, the J call TRBJ1-1; TRBD1 matches 7 bases. CDR1 SQVTM and CDR2 ANQGSEA come from the germline V gene. CDR3 length: 12 amino acids. Losses at the gene ends were 5 bases for V and 4 bases for J; bases not matched to a gene: 4. CDR3 in DNA: TGCAGCGTTCACAGGGGTACCACTGAAGCTTTCTTT. Translation gives CSVHRGTTEAFF.

At least ten counts were recorded for this clonotype. The rearrangement joins TRBV6-1 to TRBJ1-1; D remains unclear. Germline assignment: CDR1 MNHNS and CDR2 SASEGT. Trimming took 3 bases from V and 6 from J, leaving 20 bases between them. The CDR3 spans 16 residues. The CDR3 DNA reads as TGTGCCAGCAGTGACCATATGGCCTTGCCCGCTTCTGAAGCTTTCTTT. Encoded protein: CASSDHMALPASEAFF.

The sample holds many counts of this clonotype. The chain has TRBV29-1 and TRBJ1-1; the D gene is possibly TRBD1 (6 bases). Germline CDR1 reads SQVTM; CDR2 reads ANQGSEA. The CDR3 is 11 amino acids. Trimming took off 4 bases at V and 8 bases at J, with 11 bases between the two ends. The CDR3 DNA is TGCAGCGTTGGGGGAACAGGGGAAGCTTTCTTT. This translates into CSVGGTGEAFF.

This clonotype has a handful of counts. The CDR3 reads CASSSGSRLGEETQYF. The CDR3 coding sequence is TGCGCCAGCAGCTCGGGCTCTCGTTTAGGGGAAGAGACCCAGTACTTC. This rearrangement joins TRBV5-1 to TRBJ2-5; D possibly corresponds to TRBD1 (5 bases). The CDR3 runs to 16 residues. From germline, CDR1 is SGHRS and CDR2 YFSETQ. Trimming removed 3 bases at V and 3 bases at J, with 18 bases between.

This sequence joins TRBV7-2 and TRBJ2-3; D is possibly TRBD1 (6 bases). Looked up from germline, CDR1 is SGHTA and CDR2 is FQGNSA. V was trimmed by 5 bases and J by 6 bases, leaving 24 bases between them. The CDR3 is 17 amino acids. The CDR3 nucleotides are TGTGCCAGCAGCCCAACCGGACAGTCAGGACCCGCGGATACGCAGTATTTT. Translation: CASSPTGQSGPADTQYF.

This chain joins TRBV7-9 and TRBJ2-1; D is perhaps TRBD2 (6 bases). This CDR3 is 15 amino acids long. V was trimmed by 4 bases and J by 7 bases, leaving 17 bases between them. Germline V gene data show CDR1 as SEHNR and CDR2 as FQNEAQ (reference sequence). The CDR3 here is CASSSSGIAVNEQFF. The CDR3 DNA reads as TGTGCCAGCAGCTCCTCCGGGATAGCGGTAAATGAGCAGTTCTTC.

The V call is TRBV29-1, the J call TRBJ2-1; 8 bases map to TRBD1. The CDR3 spans 15 residues. The junction had 7 bases not matched to a gene; V was cut back by 2 bases and J by 4 bases. The V gene's germline CDR1 is SQVTM and CDR2 ANQGSEA. CDR3: CSVEFGTGTYNEQFF. In DNA, the CDR3 is TGCAGCGTTGAATTCGGGACAGGTACTTACAATGAGCAGTTCTTC.

This clonotype was counted ten times or more. The chain couples TRBV7-8 to TRBJ2-3; perhaps TRBD1 as D (5 bases). The CDR3 totals 17 residues. From germline, CDR1 is SGHVS and CDR2 FQNEAQ. Trimming removed 4 bases at V and 0 bases at J, with 17 bases between. The CDR3 spells CASSSGPPGLSTDTQYF. CDR3 in DNA: TGTGCCAGCAGCTCCGGCCCCCCAGGGCTTAGCACAGATACGCAGTATTTT.

This clonotype occurred a few times. The chain has TRBV6-2 or TRBV6-3 and TRBJ2-4; D ambiguous. The CDR3 is made up of 13 amino acids. The V gene lost 6 bases and the J gene lost 2 bases, with 8 bases spanning the gap. Germline V gene lookup returns CDR1 MNHEY and CDR2 SVGEGT. In DNA form, the CDR3 reads TGTGCCAGCAGGACAAATTCCAAAAACATTCAGTACTTC. This encodes CASRTNSKNIQYF.

The V gene is TRBV6-2 or TRBV6-3, the J gene TRBJ1-5, with D perhaps TRBD1 (5 bases). V was cut by 5 bases and J by 0 bases, with 20 bases left in between. CDR1 and CDR2 from the germline V gene are MNHEY and SVGEGT. The CDR3 consists of 18 residues. CDR3 DNA: TGTGCCAGCAGTCATGACAGCTATAGAGACTATAGCAATCAGCCCCAGCATTTT. Its translation is CASSHDSYRDYSNQPQHF.

Ten or more counts support this clonotype. J is TRBJ2-1 and V is TRBV10-3, with D uncertain. This CDR3 is built from 14 residues. V lost 11 bases and J lost 0, with 14 bases in between. CDR1 and CDR2 (germline): ENHRY, SYGVKD. The CDR3 spells CASGSATSYNEQFF. CDR3 nucleotide sequence: TGTGCCTCAGGATCGGCTACCTCCTACAATGAGCAGTTCTTC.

The CDR3 region has the DNA TGTGCCAGCAGTTCTCGGGCCCTAGGGAACATTCAGTACTTC. Translating it yields CASSSRALGNIQYF. The rearrangement uses TRBV6-5 and TRBJ2-4; no reliable D call. Germline V lookup: CDR1 MNHEY, CDR2 SVGAGI. The length of the CDR3 is 14 residues. Trimming shortened V by 4 bases and J by 7 bases, and 14 bases separated the two germline ends.